A selection of T cell receptor beta chains follows, all from one sample in a study of vaccination and CD4 T cells after COVID-19. Their specific antigens are unknown. TCRdb used MiXCR to reprocess the PCR reads, holding one entry per CDR3 protein. This sample has roughly 17,000 distinct CDR3 sequences, with 75% found just once. The sample here was CD4+ T cells from blood, cultured in vitro, taken after SARS-CoV-2 vaccination. Source of these receptors: a human donor who received a COVID-19 vaccine. Both conserved end residues are part of each CDR3. A D gene is named only where the DNA matches it firmly. A clone size is listed for some rows: how often the clone was seen (once, few, many), or a class if it is expanded.

TRBD1 . TRBJ1-4 TRBV25-1 TGTGCCAGCAGTGAACCGGGACAGTCAAAGGGAAAACTGTTTTTT CASSEPGQSKGKLFF
. . TRBJ2-5 TRBV19 TGTGCCAGTAGTTCTCGGGACCCTGAAGAGACCCAGTACTTC CASSSRDPEETQYF
. once TRBJ1-6 TRBV27 TGTGCCAGCAGTTTACGGCCGGGACTCTATGGTGATTCACCCCTCCACTTT CASSLRPGLYGDSPLHF
TRBD1 once TRBJ1-5 TRBV30 TGTGCCTGGAGCTACCTCGGGACAGGGAATCAGCCCCAGCATTTT CAWSYLGTGNQPQHF
TRBD2 few TRBJ2-5 TRBV20-1 TGCAGTGCTAGAGGTAGCGGGGGGGGAGAGACCCAGTACTTC CSARGSGGGETQYF
TRBD2 . TRBJ2-6 TRBV24-1 TGTGCCACCAGTGATTTTGAAACTAGCGGGGGGGCTGGGGCCAACGTCCTGACTTTC CATSDFETSGGAGANVLTF
. once TRBJ2-3 TRBV20-1 TGCAGTGCTGCAAGAATTACTAGCACAGATACGCAGTATTTT CSAARITSTDTQYF
. . TRBJ2-5 TRBV19 TGTGCCAGTAGTATAGCAGCGCATCCCCTTCAAGAGACCCAGTACTTC CASSIAAHPLQETQYF
. . TRBJ1-5 TRBV19 TGTGCCAGCGCCCGGGCCGAGGGAGTTCGGCAGCCCCAGCATTTT CASARAEGVRQPQHF
TRBD1 . TRBJ1-3 TRBV27 TGTGCCAGCAGTTTATATCCAGGGGGCTATGGAAACACCATATATTTT CASSLYPGGYGNTIYF
TRBD1 medium-sized TRBJ2-7 TRBV6-1 TGTGCCAGCAATTCCCCGTTCCGGACAGGGGACTACGAGCAGTACTTC CASNSPFRTGDYEQYF
. . TRBJ1-3 TRBV7-9 TGTGCCAGCAGCTTAGGGGTTCTCTCTGGAAACACCATATATTTT CASSLGVLSGNTIYF
. . TRBJ2-3 TRBV24-1 TGTGCCACCAGTGATACCCTCACCCTGGACCGCACAGATACGCAGTATTTT CATSDTLTLDRTDTQYF
. . TRBJ1-1 TRBV6-1 TGTGCCAGCAGTGATAGGGCCAGTGGTGAAGCTTTCTTT CASSDRASGEAFF
. . TRBJ2-3 TRBV20-1 TGCAGTGTCCCAGCTAGCACAGATACGCAGTATTTT CSVPASTDTQYF
TRBD1 . TRBJ1-6 TRBV10-3 TGTGCCATCAGTGGAACAGGGGTCCGTTCACCCCTCCACTTT CAISGTGVRSPLHF
. . TRBJ1-2 TRBV6-1 TGTGCCAGCAGTGAAATGGGGTCTGACGGCTACACCTTC CASSEMGSDGYTF
TRBD2 . TRBJ2-3 TRBV6-2/TRBV6-3 TGTGCCAGCAGTTTCAATAAGCGGGGAGGTGTAGATACGCAGTATTTT CASSFNKRGGVDTQYF
. . TRBJ2-5 TRBV20-1 TGCAGTGCTAGAGATTTCACGGGGTTGGAGACCCAGTACTTC CSARDFTGLETQYF
. . TRBJ2-4 TRBV10-2 TGCGCCAGCAGTTCGACAGGACTAGCCAAAAACATTCAGTACTTC CASSSTGLAKNIQYF
TRBD1 . TRBJ1-2 TRBV20-1 TGCAGTGCTAGTGCCGGACAGGGTCCCTATGGCTACACCTTC CSASAGQGPYGYTF
. . TRBJ2-3 TRBV2 TGTGCCAGCAGTCCGGGACTTTACACAGATACGCAGTATTTT CASSPGLYTDTQYF
. . TRBJ1-2 TRBV19 TGTGCCAGTAGTAAAGCAGGGACCCTCTATGGCTACACCTTC CASSKAGTLYGYTF
. . TRBJ1-6 TRBV30 TGTGCCTGGAGTGAATTGTTGGGGAATTCACCCCTCCACTTT CAWSELLGNSPLHF
. once TRBJ1-6 TRBV6-5 TGTGCCAGCAGTTACCGCCCTCCGGCTAGCTCCTATAATTCACCCCTCCACTTT CASSYRPPASSYNSPLHF
. . TRBJ1-3 TRBV29-1 TGCAGCGGTGTCACCTCTGGAAACACCATATATTTT CSGVTSGNTIYF